This T cell receptor (beta chain) came from a study of blood T cell repertoires in COVID-19. Study-wide background: The origin of the acute and convalescent COVID-19 samples was the United States, Italy and Spain. In each case, the material was cDNA or gDNA derived from T cells, B-cell-depleted T cells, or PBMCs.

Authors' methods: Estimated nucleated cell counts came from reference gene primer amplification. Clones were read by immunoSEQ multiplex PCR, and TCRdb kept only the in-frame ones, dropping some. V and J calls and clone size come straight from that table; D and trimming were deduced from the DNA. The repertoire includes 35,000 to 50,000 clones, roughly 80% of them detected once, and less than 25% sits in the top ten. This clone showed up just once. Germline V gene lookup returns CDR1 SQVTM and CDR2 ANQGSEA. The CDR3 contains 14 residues. J lost 1 base, V lost 4 bases, and 1 base had no gene match. The V gene is TRBV29-1, the J gene TRBJ2-2, with 9 bases matching TRBD1. This receptor was obtained from a woman aged 55 to 70 with acute or convalescent COVID-19. What was sequenced was peripheral blood. This CDR3 is CSVADRGNTGELFF. In nucleotides, the CDR3 is TGCAGCGTTGCGGACAGGGGGAACACCGGGGAGCTGTTTTTT.